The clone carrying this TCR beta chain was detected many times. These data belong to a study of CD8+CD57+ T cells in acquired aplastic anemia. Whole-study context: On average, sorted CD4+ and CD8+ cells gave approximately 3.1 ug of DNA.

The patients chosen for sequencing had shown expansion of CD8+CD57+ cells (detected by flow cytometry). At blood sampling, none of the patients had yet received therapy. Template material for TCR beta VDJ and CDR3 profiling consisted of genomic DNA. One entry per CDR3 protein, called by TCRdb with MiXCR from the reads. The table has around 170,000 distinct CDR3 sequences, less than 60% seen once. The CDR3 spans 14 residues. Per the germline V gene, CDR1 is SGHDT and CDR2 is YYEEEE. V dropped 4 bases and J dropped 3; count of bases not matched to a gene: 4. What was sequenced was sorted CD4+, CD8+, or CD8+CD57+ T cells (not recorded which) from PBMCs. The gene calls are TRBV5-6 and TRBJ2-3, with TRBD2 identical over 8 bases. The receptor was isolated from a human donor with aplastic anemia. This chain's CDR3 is CASSETSVTDTQYF. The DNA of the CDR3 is TGTGCCAGCAGCGAGACTAGCGTGACAGATACGCAGTATTTT.